This TCR beta chain was observed in a study of CD8+CD57+ T cells in acquired aplastic anemia. All patients picked for sequencing had shown, by flow cytometry, an expansion of CD8+CD57+ cells. Diagnosis of severe acquired aplastic anemia applied to all patients. Blood samples were obtained from patients who had received no prior therapy. Genomic DNA, serving as template, underwent TCR beta VDJ and CDR3 profiling. TCRdb re-analysed the reads in MiXCR, keeping a single row per CDR3 protein. The repertoire holds about 180,000 distinct CDR3 sequences, with nearly 65% as singletons. Overall study results and limits: Any difference that existed in CD8+ Simpson's diversity between patients and controls was not significant.

A note on this clonotype: The antigen is undetermined.

Germline V lookup: CDR1 KGHDR, CDR2 SFDVKD. This CDR3 region has 17 residues. Trimming removed 0 bases from V and 0 bases from J, with 10 bases in between. V and J are TRBV24-1 and TRBJ2-2; D perhaps matches TRBD2 (6 bases). Sequenced: sorted CD4+, CD8+, or CD8+CD57+ T cells (not recorded which) from PBMCs. This receptor was identified in a human donor with aplastic anemia. CDR3 in DNA: TGTGCCACCAGTGATTTGTGGGGGGACCCGAACACCGGGGAGCTGTTTTTT. Amino acids: CATSDLWGDPNTGELFF.